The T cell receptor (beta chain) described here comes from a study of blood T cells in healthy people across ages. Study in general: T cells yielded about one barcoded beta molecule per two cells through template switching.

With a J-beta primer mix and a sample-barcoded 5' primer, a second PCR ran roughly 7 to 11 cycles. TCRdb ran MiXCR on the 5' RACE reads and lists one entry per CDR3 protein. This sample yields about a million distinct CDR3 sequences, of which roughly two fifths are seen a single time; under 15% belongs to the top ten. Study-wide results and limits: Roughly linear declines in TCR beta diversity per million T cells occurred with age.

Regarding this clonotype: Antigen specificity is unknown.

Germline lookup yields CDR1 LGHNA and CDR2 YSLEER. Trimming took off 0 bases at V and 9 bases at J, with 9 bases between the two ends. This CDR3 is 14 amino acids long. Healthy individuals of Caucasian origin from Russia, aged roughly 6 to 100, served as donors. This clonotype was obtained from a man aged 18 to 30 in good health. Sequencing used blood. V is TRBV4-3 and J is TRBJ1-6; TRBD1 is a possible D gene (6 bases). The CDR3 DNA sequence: TGCGCCAGCAGCCAAGACAACAGGGTTTCACCCCTCCACTTT. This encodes CASSQDNRVSPLHF.